Presented here are 16 T cell receptor beta chains from one specimen sequenced in a study of control samples from healthy donors and cancer patients. Here immunoSEQ multiplex PCR was the method, and the copy in TCRdb shows in-frame clones only, minus some. The sample includes 85,000 to 95,000 clones, about 89% of them seen just once. Sequenced sample: blood. All receptors derive from a woman in her 30s in good health.

The rearrangement uses TRBV2 and TRBJ2-5; D call uncertain. CDR3 length: 14 amino acids. Trimming cost V 4 bases and J 2 bases, with 11 bases left between them. Germline assignment: CDR1 SNHLY and CDR2 FYNNEI. CDR3 loop: CASSARAPQETQYF. CDR3 in DNA: TGTGCCAGCAGTGCCCGGGCACCTCAAGAGACCCAGTACTTC.

The CDR3 sequence: CASSLLGGGTDTQYF. For the CDR3, the DNA is TGTGCCAGCAGCCTTCTAGGGGGGGGCACAGATACGCAGTATTTT. The chain employs TRBV11-2 and TRBJ2-3; a possible D gene is TRBD2 (7 bases). Germline V gives CDR1 SGHAT, CDR2 FQNNGV. CDR3 length equals 15 residues. V shed 5 bases and J shed 1 base, with 13 bases lying between them.

The rearrangement joins TRBV10-2 to TRBJ1-2, with D possibly being TRBD1 (6 bases). The length of the CDR3 is 13 residues. Germline assignment: CDR1 WSHSY and CDR2 SAAADI. The V and J ends lost 6 bases and 3 bases respectively, with 11 bases between them. This chain's CDR3 is CASSLQGDYGYTF. The CDR3 DNA reads as TGCGCCAGCAGCCTACAGGGCGACTATGGCTACACCTTC.

The chain joins TRBV7-6 to TRBJ2-3; the match to TRBD2 covers 11 bases. CDR1 and CDR2 (germline): SGHVS, FNYEAQ. With 6 bases clipped from V and 5 bases from J, the junction kept 10 bases outside the gene matches. The CDR3 contains 16 residues. The CDR3 is CASSPRSSGRLDTQYF. The CDR3 DNA sequence: TGTGCCAGCAGTCCCCGGTCTAGCGGGAGGCTAGATACGCAGTATTTT.

This sequence joins TRBV7-6 and TRBJ2-6; a possible D gene is TRBD1 (6 bases). The CDR3 loop spans 17 amino acids. The germline V gene has CDR1 SGHVS and CDR2 FNYEAQ. The V end was cut by 5 bases, the J end by 0 bases, with 14 bases between. This CDR3 reads CASSPRQAGSGANVLTF. The CDR3 DNA reads TGTGCCAGCAGCCCCAGACAGGCGGGCTCTGGGGCCAACGTCCTGACTTTC. The entire variable domain, with the rest obtained from reference TRBV7-6 and TRBJ2-6, is as follows: GAGVSQSPRYKVTKRGQDVALRCDPISGHVSLYWYRQALGQGPEFLTYFNYEAQQDKSGLPNDRFSAERPEGSISTLTIQRTEQRDSAMYRCASSPRQAGSGANVLTFGAGSRLTVL.

The table lists this clone with a count of one. V gene TRBV10-2 combines with J gene TRBJ1-2; tentative D call: TRBD1 (6 bases). Germline V gene data show CDR1 as WSHSY and CDR2 as SAAADI. V was shortened by 2 bases and J by 2 bases, with 6 bases between the two germline ends. The CDR3 runs to 13 residues. Here the CDR3 DNA reads TGCGCCAGCAGTGAGCAGGGGAACTATGGCTACACCTTC. It translates to CASSEQGNYGYTF.

This chain connects TRBV30 to TRBJ1-2; no reliable D call. V was trimmed by 0 bases and J by 7 bases, leaving 9 bases between them. CDR1 is GTSNPN, CDR2 SVGIG, per germline (reference sequence). This CDR3 region has 12 residues. CDR3 sequence (DNA): TGTGCCTGGAGTGTCCCGGGGTCTGGCTACACCTTC. Encoded protein: CAWSVPGSGYTF.

The chain links TRBV6-5 to TRBJ2-7; D remains ambiguous. Between the trimmed V and J ends, which lost 6 bases and 2 bases, there was a span of 17 bases. CDR1 and CDR2 (germline): MNHEY, SVGAGI. The length of the CDR3 is 15 residues. The CDR3 reads CASSARRGPTYEQYF. DNA of the CDR3: TGTGCCAGCAGCGCACGCCGTGGGCCAACCTACGAGCAGTACTTC.

The chain carries TRBV24-1 and TRBJ2-1; maybe TRBD1 (6 bases). V was shortened by 5 bases and J by 7 bases, with 20 bases between the two germline ends. CDR3 length: 16 amino acids. Germline values: CDR1 KGHDR, CDR2 SFDVKD. CDR3 nucleotides: TGTGCCACCAGTGGTTCAGGGGTCTCCGGCGGGAATGAGCAGTTCTTC. Protein: CATSGSGVSGGNEQFF.

The V and J genes are TRBV18 and TRBJ1-6, with a possible D match to TRBD1 (6 bases). Germline CDR1 reads KGHSH; CDR2 reads LQKENI. The CDR3 runs 15 residues. Trimming removed 0 bases at V and 10 bases at J, with 13 bases between. CDR3 in DNA: TGTGCCAGCTCACCACCGTCAGGGGTCGGGTCACCCCTCCACTTT. Translated, it gives CASSPPSGVGSPLHF.

This CDR3 is CASSPGPNGYTF. The CDR3 DNA sequence: TGTGCCAGCAGCCCCGGACCTAACGGCTACACCTTC. The chain joins TRBV11-2 to TRBJ1-2; no definite D call. Trimming removed 5 bases at V and 8 bases at J, with 12 bases between. CDR1 and CDR2 (germline): SGHAT, FQNNGV. The CDR3 has 12 residues.

The V and J genes are TRBV28 and TRBJ2-3, with 12 bases that match TRBD2. Per germline, CDR1 MDHEN and CDR2 SYDVKM. The CDR3 length is 14 residues. The junction had 5 bases not matched to a gene; V was cut back by 8 bases and J by 5 bases. This CDR3 reads CASASGGAGDTQYF. The CDR3 DNA reads as TGTGCCAGCGCTAGCGGGGGGGCCGGAGATACGCAGTATTTT. The full variable domain, in which reference TRBV28 and TRBJ2-3 provide the parts outside the CDR3, is DVKVTQSSRYLVKRTGEKVFLECVQDMDHENMFWYRQDPGLGLRLIYFSYDVKMKEKGDIPEGYSVSREKKERFSLILESASTNQTSMYLCASASGGAGDTQYFGPGTRLTVL.

The chain is built from TRBV5-1 and TRBJ2-3, with 10 bases identical to TRBD2. Germline V gene data show CDR1 as SGHRS and CDR2 as YFSETQ. Losses at the gene ends were 4 bases for V and 0 bases for J; bases not matched to a gene: 2. There are 15 residues in the CDR3. This CDR3 reads CASSKREGSTDTQYF. CDR3 nucleotides: TGCGCCAGCAGCAAGCGGGAGGGGAGCACAGATACGCAGTATTTT.

The V and J genes are TRBV5-4 and TRBJ1-4; D might be TRBD1 (5 bases). CDR1 SGHNT and CDR2 YYREEE come from the germline V gene (reference sequence). There are 14 residues in the CDR3. V dropped 4 bases and J dropped 7 bases, with 14 bases sitting between them. The CDR3 DNA sequence: TGTGCCAGCAGCAGCTACCAGGGTTCTGAAAAACTGTTTTTT. Its translation: CASSSYQGSEKLFF.

This rearrangement joins TRBV28 to TRBJ1-2; D gene uncertain. This CDR3 has 14 residues. Germline loops: CDR1 MDHEN, CDR2 SYDVKM. V was shortened by 2 bases and J by 5 bases, with 12 bases between the two germline ends. The DNA of the CDR3 is TGTGCCAGCAGTTTAGAACAATCAACTTATGGCTACACCTTC. Translated, it gives CASSLEQSTYGYTF.

The chain is built from TRBV28 and TRBJ1-2; D might be TRBD1 (5 bases). This CDR3 has 14 residues. V was trimmed by 10 bases and J by 4 bases, leaving 19 bases between them. CDR1 and CDR2 from the germline V gene are MDHEN and SYDVKM. The CDR3 is CAIFTGSPFYGYTF. CDR3 bases: TGTGCCATCTTTACAGGCTCCCCATTCTATGGCTACACCTTC.